The rows below give T cell receptor beta chains drawn from one sample of a study of shared clonotypes between healthy human individuals. Profiling relied on immunoSEQ multiplex PCR, and the TCRdb table lists in-frame clones only, not all of them. The sample gives 950,000 to 1,100,000 clones, approximately 70% of which show up once; approximately 1.5% is in the top ten. The specimen sequenced was memory CD4+ T cells sorted from blood. These receptors originate from a man aged 18-30 years in good health. Both conserved end residues are part of each CDR3. The D gene is left open where the match is weak. Clone size is shown for a subset of rows, as once, few, many or a class of expanded clone.

TRBV6-4	.	.	TRBJ2-1	TGTGCCAGCAGTGACGGATCCACTCGGCAGTTCTTC	CASSDGSTRQFF
TRBV7-9	.	many	TRBJ1-3	TGTGCCAGCAGTCAAGGGGGGAACTCTGGAAACACCATATATTTT	CASSQGGNSGNTIYF
TRBV2	TRBD2	once	TRBJ2-5	TGTGCCAGCAGAAAGGGAGGGACTAGATACTTGGACCAAGAGACCCAGTACTTC	CASRKGGTRYLDQETQYF
TRBV5-1	.	.	TRBJ2-1	TGCGCCAGCAGCTTGCCGGGTAATGAGCAGTTCTTC	CASSLPGNEQFF
TRBV6-1	.	.	TRBJ2-7	TGTGCCAGCAGTGAAGAGAGACCAATACAAACCTACGAGCAGTACTTC	CASSEERPIQTYEQYF
TRBV7-2	.	.	TRBJ2-7	TGTGCCAGCAGCTTAGCCTACAGGGACGAGCAGTACTTC	CASSLAYRDEQYF
TRBV9	.	.	TRBJ2-4	TGTGCCAGCAGCGTGGATGGGGGGAACATTCAGTACTTC	CASSVDGGNIQYF
TRBV30	TRBD2	.	TRBJ2-7	TGTGCCTGGAATCTAGCGGGCGTTTACGAGCAGTACTTC	CAWNLAGVYEQYF
TRBV7-2	.	.	TRBJ2-5	TGTGCCAGCAGCGAAGGCTGGACAGTACAAGAGACCCAGTACTTC	CASSEGWTVQETQYF
TRBV5-1	.	.	TRBJ1-6	TGCGCCAGCAGCTCGGGGCCAGGACTTAATTCACCCCTCCACTTT	CASSSGPGLNSPLHF